Listed below are T cell receptor beta chains from one sample, sequenced in a study of identical twins. TCRdb reanalysed the 5' RACE reads using MiXCR and keeps one entry per CDR3 protein. The data show 200,000 to 300,000 distinct CDR3 sequences, about 10% seen once. Sequencing input: memory T cells sorted from blood. The receptors stem from a man in his fifties in good health. Each CDR3 is given with its conserved first and last residue. The D gene is left open where the match is weak. Size is stated for part of the rows, as once, few or many counts, or as a class when the clone is expanded.

cdr3_aa: CAISELGQGSYEQYF; cdr3_nt: TGTGCCATCAGTGAATTGGGGCAGGGCTCCTACGAGCAGTACTTC; j_call: TRBJ2-7; d_call: NA; clone_size: many; v_call: TRBV10-3
cdr3_aa: CASSYEQYYGYTF; cdr3_nt: TGTGCCAGCAGTTATGAACAATACTATGGCTACACCTTC; j_call: TRBJ1-2; d_call: NA; clone_size: few; v_call: TRBV6-2/TRBV6-3
cdr3_aa: CASSQSKPSGRGSYNEQFF; cdr3_nt: TGTGCCAGCAGCCAATCAAAGCCTAGCGGGAGGGGCTCCTACAATGAGCAGTTCTTC; j_call: TRBJ2-1; d_call: TRBD2; clone_size: many; v_call: TRBV3-1
cdr3_aa: CASSLTFAEAFF; cdr3_nt: TGTGCCAGCAGTTTAACGTTCGCTGAAGCTTTCTTT; j_call: TRBJ1-1; d_call: NA; clone_size: few; v_call: TRBV12-3/TRBV12-4
cdr3_aa: CASNGGPGQRQETQYF; cdr3_nt: TGTGCCAGCAACGGAGGCCCGGGACAGAGACAAGAGACCCAGTACTTC; j_call: TRBJ2-5; d_call: TRBD1; clone_size: NA; v_call: TRBV3-1
cdr3_aa: CASSEALGFDEQYF; cdr3_nt: TGTGCCAGCAGTGAAGCGTTGGGATTCGACGAGCAGTACTTC; j_call: TRBJ2-7; d_call: NA; clone_size: NA; v_call: TRBV6-1
cdr3_aa: CASSLGGRDTQYF; cdr3_nt: TGTGCCAGCAGCTTGGGGGGGCGAGATACGCAGTATTTT; j_call: TRBJ2-3; d_call: NA; clone_size: many; v_call: TRBV5-5
cdr3_aa: CSASRQGGQPQHF; cdr3_nt: TGCAGTGCTAGCCGACAGGGGGGGCAGCCCCAGCATTTT; j_call: TRBJ1-5; d_call: TRBD1; clone_size: many; v_call: TRBV20-1
cdr3_aa: CASSQYDSNQPQHF; cdr3_nt: TGTGCCAGCAGCCAATACGATAGCAATCAGCCCCAGCATTTT; j_call: TRBJ1-5; d_call: NA; clone_size: NA; v_call: TRBV3-1
cdr3_aa: CASSRGTSGNTGELFF; cdr3_nt: TGTGCCAGCAGCCGAGGGACTAGCGGGAACACCGGGGAGCTGTTTTTT; j_call: TRBJ2-2; d_call: TRBD2; clone_size: few; v_call: TRBV7-7
cdr3_aa: CSAPWLGETQYF; cdr3_nt: TGCAGTGCGCCCTGGCTCGGGGAGACCCAGTACTTC; j_call: TRBJ2-5; d_call: NA; clone_size: many; v_call: TRBV20-1
cdr3_aa: CASTGQGANSPLHF; cdr3_nt: TGTGCCAGCACCGGACAGGGTGCTAATTCACCCCTCCACTTT; j_call: TRBJ1-6; d_call: TRBD1; clone_size: many; v_call: TRBV7-8
cdr3_aa: CASSGGPNYEQYF; cdr3_nt: TGTGCCAGCAGCGGGGGGCCCAACTACGAGCAGTACTTC; j_call: TRBJ2-7; d_call: NA; clone_size: many; v_call: TRBV7-6
cdr3_aa: CASSMRGGEETQYF; cdr3_nt: TGTGCCAGCAGCATGCGGGGAGGGGAAGAGACCCAGTACTTC; j_call: TRBJ2-5; d_call: TRBD2; clone_size: many; v_call: TRBV4-2
cdr3_aa: CASSQDGRVNFQPQHF; cdr3_nt: TGCGCCAGCAGCCAAGATGGCAGGGTAAATTTTCAGCCCCAGCATTTT; j_call: TRBJ1-5; d_call: NA; clone_size: many; v_call: TRBV4-1
cdr3_aa: CASSPERTSIRYEQYF; cdr3_nt: TGCGCCAGCAGCCCCGAACGGACCTCGATCCGATACGAGCAGTACTTC; j_call: TRBJ2-7; d_call: NA; clone_size: NA; v_call: TRBV5-1
cdr3_aa: CASGLAGGINEQFF; cdr3_nt: TGTGCCAGTGGACTAGCGGGAGGAATCAATGAGCAGTTCTTC; j_call: TRBJ2-1; d_call: TRBD2; clone_size: NA; v_call: TRBV3-1
cdr3_aa: CASSLVSGQDSYEQYF; cdr3_nt: TGTGCCAGCAGCTTAGTATCCGGGCAGGACTCCTACGAGCAGTACTTC; j_call: TRBJ2-7; d_call: NA; clone_size: many; v_call: TRBV7-2
cdr3_aa: CSARTSGRVKNIQYF; cdr3_nt: TGCAGTGCGCGGACTAGCGGGAGGGTCAAAAACATTCAGTACTTC; j_call: TRBJ2-4; d_call: TRBD2; clone_size: NA; v_call: TRBV20-1
cdr3_aa: CASSRDRAPKNIQYF; cdr3_nt: TGTGCCAGCAGTCGGGACAGGGCTCCCAAAAACATTCAGTACTTC; j_call: TRBJ2-4; d_call: TRBD1; clone_size: NA; v_call: TRBV6-1
cdr3_aa: CASSRGAGGPYEQYF; cdr3_nt: TGCGCCAGCAGCCGGGGGGCGGGGGGGCCCTACGAGCAGTACTTC; j_call: TRBJ2-7; d_call: TRBD2; clone_size: many; v_call: TRBV4-1
cdr3_aa: CASSLLTLRWNTEAFF; cdr3_nt: TGTGCCAGCAGCCTACTAACCCTTAGATGGAACACTGAAGCTTTCTTT; j_call: TRBJ1-1; d_call: NA; clone_size: many; v_call: TRBV28